The present T cell receptor beta chain was sequenced within a study of cytomegalovirus exposure and HLA in healthy donors (dated by TCRdb to the late 2010s). Turning to the overall study: An earlier analysis of approximately 600 of the donors reported approximately 290 Gb of sequence data and roughly 110 million unique TCR beta sequences from some 180 million T cells. Roughly 300 gigabases of sequencing data and approximately 85 million unique TCR sequences were included in an early release covering around 650 HLA-typed donors. Of the roughly 420 genotyped donors, 65% to 90% were placed in the genetic ancestry cluster associated with self-reported Caucasian donors. The study aimed to test whether signatures of past pathogen exposure could be identified by cataloging public T cell receptors. The T cell repertoires of 666 subjects were profiled by immunosequencing and related to cytomegalovirus serostatus. Besides the first cohort of 500 to 700 subjects, a separate validation cohort made up of roughly 120 different subjects was used. High-throughput TCR immunosequencing, statistical association of individual TCRs with disease status, and machine learning were combined to predict cytomegalovirus infection status. A later analysis re-analyzed previously published TCR beta repertoires from 600 to 850 donors and added high-resolution HLA genotyping to study TCR occurrence patterns. Rather than drawing on any new phenotypic data, the later analysis identified candidate immune exposures from TCR beta sequences and the way those sequences occurred across donors. In an earlier analysis of 587 of the donors, high-throughput TCR beta sequencing was used to judge whether each TCR beta V gene segment behaved as functional or pseudogenic. Donor age, sex, ethnicity and CMV serostatus were collected together with the repertoire data. A later genetic analysis took genome-wide SNP genotypes for about three fifths of the roughly 700 donors and used that subset as a discovery cohort. Every repertoire in the discovery cohort had been generated on one and the same sequencing platform. Both class I and class II loci were covered by HLA typing, at four-digit resolution. The number of typed donors differed by locus: roughly 620-640 for A, B, C, DRB1 and DQB1; roughly 510 for DQA1; some 590 for DPA1; and about 470 for DPB1. Roughly 5 DR-DQ haplotypes were handled as single units for association and clustering, since linkage in the cohort was strong. Among a few hundred genotyped donors of the cohort, an average of approximately 240,000 unique TCR beta nucleotide sequences were sequenced per donor, roughly 20% of them non-productive. What the study reported, not specific to this receptor: Three of the identified cytomegalovirus-associated TCR beta chains were confirmed in vitro to be specific for cytomegalovirus antigens. A further reported finding was that TCR beta sequences accurately predicted the HLA-A and HLA-B alleles for most subjects in the first cohort. A later analysis reported that several top co-occurrence clusters appeared linked to parvovirus B19, influenza, CMV and Epstein-Barr virus. Because some donors lacked HLA typing at each locus, the association tests relied only on the typed subset. Immune exposure information for the cohort was limited to CMV serostatus. Because counts were too low, around 17 rarely observed V segments, including chromosome 9 orphons, were left out of the earlier analysis of roughly 600 of the donors. Cytomegalovirus status was reported to be diagnosed by the classifier with high specificity and sensitivity in both the original and validation cohorts. In a later analysis, the rate of TCR association differed among HLA loci, with DRB1 alleles having the most associated TCRs and HLA-C alleles having the fewest. Across donors, most TCR sequences were observed very rarely, whereas some public TCRs were present in many individuals. This cohort had only TCR beta chains sequenced, and the lack of alpha or paired-chain data limited which features could be detected. At a false discovery rate of 0.05, a later analysis linked 16,000 or so TCR beta sequences to specific HLA alleles. The sequencing pipeline was judged likely to have produced a cluster of highly shared sequence variants as a technical artifact. Assigning TCR associations to individual alleles was difficult when HLA alleles, especially DR and DQ, strongly co-occurred. A total of roughly 160 TCR beta chains were listed by the study as associated with cytomegalovirus. A later genetic analysis associated a missense DCLRE1C variant with V-gene and J-gene trimming of TCR beta chains, and an independent cohort replicated the association. In an earlier analysis of several hundred of the donors, most TCR beta V segments were observed in productive rearrangements about 87% or about 30% of the time, broadly matching IMGT annotations. Presence/absence analyses assumed roughly uniform sequencing depth across donors, an assumption that may not hold. A later analysis found that most CMV-associated TCR beta chains appeared HLA-restricted, with HLA associations seemingly driven largely by CMV exposure. Linkage disequilibrium might explain the correlated functional status among segregating V segments, but an unknown experimental factor could not be excluded. According to a later genetic analysis, donors in an Asian-associated ancestry cluster had fewer N-insertions in productive TCRs than the approximately 650-donor mean. The authors suggested that the approach could potentially be extended to other disease states and immunological phenotypes. In a later analysis, HLA-associated TCR beta chains were found to be more clonally expanded and to have lower generation probabilities than equally common non-associated chains.

The cohort was made up of several hundred healthy bone marrow donors. All cohort members were sampled while nominally healthy, although unrecorded immune exposures were likely present. Of the 670 or so cohort members, around 280 had positive CMV serostatus and 350 to 450 had negative CMV serostatus, and CMV serostatus was not recorded for the donor. A peripheral blood sample was collected from each donor, and TCR beta sequencing was performed on peripheral blood mononuclear cells. The Qiagen DNeasy Blood Extraction Kit was used to extract genomic DNA from the blood cell samples. The library was generated by the immunoSEQ multiplex PCR assay. For the multiplex PCR, a mixture combining 60 forward primers for TCR Vbeta segments and 13 reverse primers for TCR Jbeta segments was used. The CDR3 region of rearranged TCR beta genes was amplified from genomic DNA by a multiplex PCR assay. On the Illumina HiSeq System, the amplified TCR beta libraries were sequenced as 87-base-pair reads. The source study handled its data this way. A later analysis counted tens of millions of unique TCR beta chains across the approximately 700 repertoires, and some 11 million of these chains were shared by at least two donors. To remove PCR and sequencing errors, raw reads were error-corrected and collapsed into unique sequences using a nearest-neighbor algorithm that merged closely related sequences. CDR3 sequences were aligned to IMGT reference sequences to assign V, D and J gene segments. For a sequence to be retained, at least a six-nucleotide match to both a V gene segment and a J gene segment was required. A rearrangement was called productive if the CDR3 had no stop codons and remained in frame with V and J, and every other rearrangement was called non-productive. CDR3 was defined by IMGT convention, running from the second conserved V-encoded cysteine to the conserved J-encoded phenylalanine. The earlier analysis of 587 of the donors excluded sequences that lacked an unambiguous match to a single V gene segment. An earlier analysis of approximately 590 of the donors classified V segments as functional when productive rearrangements were above 56.7% and as segregating when the standard deviation between donors was above 5%. To diagnose cytomegalovirus status from the catalog of TCR beta chain sequences, a statistical classification framework was built. V and J gene assignment, in a later analysis, came from comparing TCR nucleotide sequences with IMGT/GENE-DB human TR gene sequences. A later analysis assigned CDR3 sequences and most-parsimonious VDJ recombination scenarios with the TCRdist pipeline. In a later analysis, every TCR beta chain was defined by the combination of its CDR3 amino acid sequence and its V-gene family, and reads without a unique V-gene family were dropped. As a way to deal with suspected cross-contamination and a sequencing artifact, a later analysis dropped 500 to 700 nucleotide sequences that were highly shared and had low generation probability. For each public chain, a later analysis derived a clonal expansion index from normalized ranks of inferred template counts within each repertoire. In a later analysis, generation probabilities were computed using a VDJ recombination model fitted to out-of-frame rearrangements, and the results were checked against IGoR. In a later analysis, hypergeometric tests were used to score TCR-TCR, TCR-HLA and TCR-CMV co-occurrence, with a repertoire-size bias correction applied to TCR pairs. To estimate false discovery rates, a later analysis permuted the HLA or CMV assignments 20 times. A later analysis grouped co-occurring TCRs with DBSCAN, adding TCRdist sequence similarity when clustering within HLA-allele-positive subsets. Co-occurrence clustering excluded repertoires with fewer than 30,000 or more than 120,000 public chains, plus five with anomalous nucleotide sharing. Held by TCRdb, this immuneACCESS table contains in-frame sequences only and omits some clones. Under half of the omission traces to an unresolved V gene where checked; the cause of the rest is unknown. V, J and clone size reflect that table, while D and trimming were determined from the DNA. The sample profile shows some 120,000 clones; 77% of them were found once. The biggest ten clones account for less than 4% of the sample.

This clone was counted only a few times. The specificity of this receptor is unknown. Per-base quality was not reported, and no clone a single base away is much larger than it. The origin of this receptor is a human donor in good health. Source material: PBMCs.

The nucleotide sequence is TGTGCCAGCAGCTCGGGACTAGCGGGTAGCGAGCAGTACTTC. This yields the protein CASSSGLAGSEQYF. The chain joins TRBV11-3 to TRBJ2-7; 12 middle bases align to TRBD2. Taken from the germline V gene, the CDR1 and CDR2 loops are SGHNT and YENEEA. CDR3 length: 14 amino acids, cysteine to phenylalanine. CDR3 DNA only is kept here, 42 bases in frame from base 1. Germline trimming: 4 bases from V, 6 bases from J; junction bases outside gene matches: 4. The reference TRBV11-3 and TRBJ2-7 proteins fill in what lies around the CDR3, so the full variable domain reads EAGVVQSPRYKIIEKKQPVAFWCNPISGHNTLYWYLQNLGQGPELLIRYENEEAVDDSQLPKDRFSAERLKGVDSTLKIQPAELGDSAVYLCASSSGLAGSEQYFGPGTRLTVT.